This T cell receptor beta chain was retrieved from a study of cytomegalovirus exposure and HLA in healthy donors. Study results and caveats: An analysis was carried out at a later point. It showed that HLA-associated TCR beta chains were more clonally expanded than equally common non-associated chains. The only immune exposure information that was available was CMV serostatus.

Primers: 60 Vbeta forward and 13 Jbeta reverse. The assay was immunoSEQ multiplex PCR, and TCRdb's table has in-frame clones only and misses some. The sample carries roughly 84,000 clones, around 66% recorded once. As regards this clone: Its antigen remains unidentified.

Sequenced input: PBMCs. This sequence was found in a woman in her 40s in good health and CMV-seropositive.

The DNA of the CDR3 is TGTGCCAGCAGCTTGCGGGAGACCCAGTACTTC. Translating gives CASSLRETQYF. The chain links TRBV5-6 to TRBJ2-5; D gene unclear. Germline V lookup: CDR1 SGHDT, CDR2 YYEEEE. The V and J ends lost 1 base and 5 bases respectively, with 3 bases between them. This CDR3 contains 11 residues.